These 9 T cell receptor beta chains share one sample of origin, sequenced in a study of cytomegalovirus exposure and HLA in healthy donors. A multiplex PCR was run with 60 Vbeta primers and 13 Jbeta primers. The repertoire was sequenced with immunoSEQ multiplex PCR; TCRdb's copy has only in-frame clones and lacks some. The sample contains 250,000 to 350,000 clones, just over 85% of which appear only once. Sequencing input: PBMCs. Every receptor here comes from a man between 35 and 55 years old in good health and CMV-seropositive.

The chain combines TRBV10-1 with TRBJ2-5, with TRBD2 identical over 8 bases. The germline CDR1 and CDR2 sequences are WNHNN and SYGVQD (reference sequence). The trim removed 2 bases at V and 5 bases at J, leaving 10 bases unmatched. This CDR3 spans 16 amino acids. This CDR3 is CASSEGPPSGRETQYF. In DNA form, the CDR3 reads TGCGCCAGCAGTGAGGGTCCACCTAGCGGGCGTGAGACCCAGTACTTC.

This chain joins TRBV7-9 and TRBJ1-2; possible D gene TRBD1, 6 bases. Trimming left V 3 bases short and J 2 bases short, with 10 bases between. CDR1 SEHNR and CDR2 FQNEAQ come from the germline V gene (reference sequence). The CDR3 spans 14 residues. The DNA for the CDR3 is TGTGCCAGCAGCTTCCAGGGGCCGAACTATGGCTACACCTTC. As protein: CASSFQGPNYGYTF.

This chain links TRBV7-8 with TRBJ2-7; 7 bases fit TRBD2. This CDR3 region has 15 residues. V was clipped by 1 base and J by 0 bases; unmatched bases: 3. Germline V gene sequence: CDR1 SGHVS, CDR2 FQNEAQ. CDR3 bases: TGTGCCAGCAGCTTAGAAGCGGGATACTCCTACGAGCAGTACTTC. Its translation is CASSLEAGYSYEQYF.

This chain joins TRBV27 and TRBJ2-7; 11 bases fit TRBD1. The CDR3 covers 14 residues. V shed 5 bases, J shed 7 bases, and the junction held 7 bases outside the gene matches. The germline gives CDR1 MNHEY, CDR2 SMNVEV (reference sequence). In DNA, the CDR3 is TGTGCCAGCAGTCCTGGACAGGGGGCGTGGGAGCAGTACTTC. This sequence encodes CASSPGQGAWEQYF.

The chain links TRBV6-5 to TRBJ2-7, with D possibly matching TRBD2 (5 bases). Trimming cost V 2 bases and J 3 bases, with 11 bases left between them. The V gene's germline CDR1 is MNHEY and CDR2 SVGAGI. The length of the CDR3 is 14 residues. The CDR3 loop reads CASSYGGGGYEQYF. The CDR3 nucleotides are TGTGCCAGCAGTTACGGAGGCGGAGGCTACGAGCAGTACTTC.

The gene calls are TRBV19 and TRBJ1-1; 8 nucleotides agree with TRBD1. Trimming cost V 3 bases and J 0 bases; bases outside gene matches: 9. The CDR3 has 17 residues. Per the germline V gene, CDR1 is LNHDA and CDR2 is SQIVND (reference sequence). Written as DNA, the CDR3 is TGTGCCAGTAGTATTGACAGGGGATACGCACTGAACACTGAAGCTTTCTTT. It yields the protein CASSIDRGYALNTEAFF.

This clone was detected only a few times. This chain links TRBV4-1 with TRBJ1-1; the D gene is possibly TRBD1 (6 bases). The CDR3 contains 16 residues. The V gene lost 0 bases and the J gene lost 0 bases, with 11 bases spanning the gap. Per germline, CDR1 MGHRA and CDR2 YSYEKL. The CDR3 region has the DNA TGCGCCAGCAGCCAAGATGTAGACAGGATGAACACTGAAGCTTTCTTT. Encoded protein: CASSQDVDRMNTEAFF.

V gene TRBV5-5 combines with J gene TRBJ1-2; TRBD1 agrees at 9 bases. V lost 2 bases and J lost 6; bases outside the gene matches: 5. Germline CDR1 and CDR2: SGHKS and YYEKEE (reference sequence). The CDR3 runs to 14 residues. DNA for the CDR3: TGTGCCAGCAGCTTCTGGGACAGGGCGGATGGCTACACCTTC. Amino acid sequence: CASSFWDRADGYTF.

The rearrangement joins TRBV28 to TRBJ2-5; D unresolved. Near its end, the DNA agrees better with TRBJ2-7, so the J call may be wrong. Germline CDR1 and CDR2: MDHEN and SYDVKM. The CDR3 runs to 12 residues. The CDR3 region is CASSPRSYEQYF. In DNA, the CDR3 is TGTGCCAGCAGTCCGCGATCTTACGAGCAGTACTTC.